This TCR beta chain derives from a study of blood T cell repertoires in COVID-19. Study-wide background: The samples span acute and convalescent COVID-19 from the United States, Italy and Spain. Sample material is recorded as cDNA or gDNA derived from T cells, B-cell-depleted T cells, or PBMCs.

Comment on this clone: At one of its ends the junction is not consistent with the germline gene, which may arise from a read error.

Original processing notes: Amplification of reference gene primers provided the estimated nucleated cell counts. This table comes from immunoSEQ multiplex PCR, and its TCRdb copy is limited to in-frame clones, with some not included. V, J and clone size are taken as reported in that table, and D and trimming were inferred from the DNA itself. The sample records 200,000 to 250,000 clones, just under 90% being singletons. The study drew participants aged about 18 to 89 years from under 30 US areas. Germline lookup yields CDR1 SNHLY and CDR2 FYNNEI. The CDR3 has 11 amino acids. This receptor was obtained from a man aged 45-60 years who had been exposed to COVID-19. The rearrangement links TRBV2 to TRBJ2-7, with D perhaps TRBD1 (5 bases). The sample was PBMCs or T cells enriched from blood (not recorded which). CDR3 coding DNA: TGTGCCAGCAGTGGTACAGGTCCAGGAGTGTTC. As protein: CASSGTGPGVF.